Listed here are 3 T cell receptor beta chains from one sample, sequenced in a study of blood T cells in healthy people across ages. For the second PCR, which ran for roughly 7 to 11 cycles, a sample-barcoded 5' primer and a J-beta primer mix were used. Using its own MiXCR run on the 5' RACE reads, TCRdb lists one record per CDR3 protein. The sample lists about 1.5 million distinct CDR3 sequences; 40% to 45% were seen once. The specimen was blood. These receptors originate from a woman aged 18-29 years in good health.

V usage is TRBV10-3 and J usage is TRBJ2-7; the match to TRBD1 covers 9 bases. CDR3 length: 14 residues. Germline V gene data show CDR1 as ENHRY and CDR2 as SYGVKD. V was clipped by 3 bases and J by 4 bases; unmatched bases: 4. The CDR3 here is CAISETGGVYEQYF. CDR3 bases: TGTGCCATCAGTGAAACAGGGGGCGTTTACGAGCAGTACTTC.

The V and J genes are TRBV9 and TRBJ2-2; 7 nucleotides line up with TRBD2. The CDR3 is made up of 18 amino acids. Germline assignment: CDR1 SGDLS and CDR2 YYNGEE. Trimming cost V 4 bases and J 4 bases; bases outside gene matches: 16. The CDR3 nucleotides are TGTGCCAGCAGCCTCCCTATTGCGGGAGAGACTACCACCGGGGAGCTGTTTTTT. Translating it yields CASSLPIAGETTTGELFF.

This clonotype was seen a few times. The rearrangement links TRBV7-2 to TRBJ1-5; D unclear. V lost 3 bases and J 0 bases, leaving 9 bases between the germline ends. Germline V lookup: CDR1 SGHTA, CDR2 FQGNSA. The CDR3 loop spans 15 amino acids. DNA for the CDR3: TGTGCCAGCAGCTTGAGACGGAATAGCAATCAGCCCCAGCATTTT. It yields the protein CASSLRRNSNQPQHF. Full variable domain (missing parts from reference TRBV7-2 and TRBJ1-5): GAGVSQSPSNKVTEKGKDVELRCDPISGHTALYWYRQSLGQGLEFLIYFQGNSAPDKSGLPSDRFSAERTGGSVSTLTIQRTQQEDSAVYLCASSLRRNSNQPQHFGDGTRLSIL.